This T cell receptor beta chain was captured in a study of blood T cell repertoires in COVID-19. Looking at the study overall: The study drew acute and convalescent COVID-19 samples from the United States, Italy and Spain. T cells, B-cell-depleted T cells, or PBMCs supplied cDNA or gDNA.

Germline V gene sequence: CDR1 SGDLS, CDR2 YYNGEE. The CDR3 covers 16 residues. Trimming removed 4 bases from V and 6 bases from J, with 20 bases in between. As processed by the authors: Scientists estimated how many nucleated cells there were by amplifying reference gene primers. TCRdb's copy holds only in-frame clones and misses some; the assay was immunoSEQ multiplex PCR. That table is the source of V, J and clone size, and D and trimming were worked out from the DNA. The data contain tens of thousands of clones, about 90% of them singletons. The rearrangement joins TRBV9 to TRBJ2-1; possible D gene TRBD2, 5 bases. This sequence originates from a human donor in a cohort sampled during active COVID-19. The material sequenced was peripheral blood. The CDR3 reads CASSSPIPSKINEQFF. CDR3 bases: TGTGCCAGCAGCTCCCCTATCCCTAGCAAGATCAATGAGCAGTTCTTC.